Listed below are T cell receptor beta chains from one sample, sequenced in a study of metastatic and nonmetastatic thyroid tumors. TCRdb reanalyzed the PCR reads with MiXCR. The data contain about 17,000 clones, 30% to 40% of them singletons. The specimen was tumor tissue. All receptors derive from a female donor with papillary thyroid cancer or a benign thyroid nodule (not recorded which). Some clones in this sample may be carry-over from other donors' samples. The CDR3 runs from the conserved cysteine through the conserved F or W. The D gene is left open where the match is weak. Clone size is stated in some rows and not others, as once, few, many or a class when expanded.

d_call: -; v_call: TRBV6-2/TRBV6-3; j_call: TRBJ1-5; clone_size: -; cdr3_nt: TGTGCCAGCAGTTACCCTCCTGCAGCAATCTCAGATCAGCCCCAGCATTTT; cdr3_aa: CASSYPPAAISDQPQHF
d_call: -; v_call: TRBV3-1; j_call: TRBJ1-5; clone_size: many; cdr3_nt: TGTGCCAGCAGCAAAGTTGGCAATCAGCCCCAGCATTTT; cdr3_aa: CASSKVGNQPQHF
d_call: TRBD1; v_call: TRBV2; j_call: TRBJ2-7; clone_size: -; cdr3_nt: TGTGCCAGCCTAGGGGGCGTAGGCTACGAGCAGTACTTC; cdr3_aa: CASLGGVGYEQYF
d_call: -; v_call: TRBV5-1; j_call: TRBJ2-3; clone_size: -; cdr3_nt: TGCGCCAGCAGCCCTCGAGTGGTTAGCACAGATACGCAGTATTTT; cdr3_aa: CASSPRVVSTDTQYF
d_call: TRBD1; v_call: TRBV7-9; j_call: TRBJ1-2; clone_size: -; cdr3_nt: TGTGCCAGCAGCTTAACCGGGACAGGGGTCCATGGCTACACCTTC; cdr3_aa: CASSLTGTGVHGYTF
d_call: -; v_call: TRBV20-1; j_call: TRBJ1-1; clone_size: -; cdr3_nt: TGCAGTGCTAGAACAGGGAGAGGAGGTGAAGCTTTCTTT; cdr3_aa: CSARTGRGGEAFF
d_call: -; v_call: TRBV11-3; j_call: TRBJ2-3; clone_size: many; cdr3_nt: TGTGCCAGCAGCTTAGATCTTGCAGATACGCAGTATTTT; cdr3_aa: CASSLDLADTQYF
d_call: -; v_call: TRBV4-3; j_call: TRBJ2-1; clone_size: -; cdr3_nt: TGCGCCAGCTGCCAGTGGACACAGATCAATGAGCAGTTCTTC; cdr3_aa: CASCQWTQINEQFF
d_call: -; v_call: TRBV11-3; j_call: TRBJ2-2; clone_size: few; cdr3_nt: TGTGCCAGCAGCTTAGACTGGAACACCGGGGAGCTGTTTTTT; cdr3_aa: CASSLDWNTGELFF
d_call: -; v_call: TRBV12-3/TRBV12-4; j_call: TRBJ1-3; clone_size: medium-sized; cdr3_nt: TGTGCCAGCAGTTCCCTGGGGGGGCGAGATGGAAACACCATATATTTT; cdr3_aa: CASSSLGGRDGNTIYF
d_call: TRBD1; v_call: TRBV12-3/TRBV12-4; j_call: TRBJ2-2; clone_size: -; cdr3_nt: TGTGCCAGCAGTACAGGGGTCTCCACCGGGGAGCTGTTTTTT; cdr3_aa: CASSTGVSTGELFF
d_call: -; v_call: TRBV6-2/TRBV6-3; j_call: TRBJ2-2; clone_size: few; cdr3_nt: TGTGCCAGCAGTTTATCCCCCGGGACCAGTAACACCGGGGAGCTGTTTTTT; cdr3_aa: CASSLSPGTSNTGELFF
d_call: -; v_call: TRBV30; j_call: TRBJ2-3; clone_size: -; cdr3_nt: TGTGCCTGGAGCCTAGGACACACAGATACGCAGTATTTT; cdr3_aa: CAWSLGHTDTQYF
d_call: -; v_call: TRBV28; j_call: TRBJ1-6; clone_size: -; cdr3_nt: TGTGCCAGCAGTTCTGGATGGGTATACAATTCACCCCTCCACTTT; cdr3_aa: CASSSGWVYNSPLHF
d_call: -; v_call: TRBV6-2/TRBV6-3; j_call: TRBJ1-5; clone_size: -; cdr3_nt: TGTGCCAGCAGGAGGGGCGGAGATGGCGCAGGTTATAGCAATCGGCCCCAGCATTTT; cdr3_aa: CASRRGGDGAGYSNRPQHF
d_call: TRBD2; v_call: TRBV6-2/TRBV6-3; j_call: TRBJ2-6; clone_size: many; cdr3_nt: TGTGCCAGCAGCCTCACGGGGGGCTCTGGGGCCAACGTCCTGACTTTC; cdr3_aa: CASSLTGGSGANVLTF
d_call: -; v_call: TRBV11-1; j_call: TRBJ1-1; clone_size: -; cdr3_nt: TGTGCCAGCAGCCCATCGGCGGGCTACAGGAGCACTGAAGCTTTCTTT; cdr3_aa: CASSPSAGYRSTEAFF
d_call: -; v_call: TRBV6-1; j_call: TRBJ1-2; clone_size: -; cdr3_nt: TGTGCCAGCAGTGATAACACGATTATATATGGCTACACCTTC; cdr3_aa: CASSDNTIIYGYTF
d_call: -; v_call: TRBV6-4; j_call: TRBJ1-2; clone_size: few; cdr3_nt: TGTGCCAGCAGTCTCGTAGGGGGGAAGAATGGCTACACCTTC; cdr3_aa: CASSLVGGKNGYTF
d_call: -; v_call: TRBV12-3/TRBV12-4; j_call: TRBJ2-7; clone_size: few; cdr3_nt: TGTGCCAGCAGTTTATTGGGGTCCGAGCAGTACTTC; cdr3_aa: CASSLLGSEQYF
d_call: -; v_call: TRBV28; j_call: TRBJ2-7; clone_size: -; cdr3_nt: TGTGCCAGCAGTTTTCGGCGCGGAGGGACCTCCTACGAGCAGTACTTC; cdr3_aa: CASSFRRGGTSYEQYF
d_call: TRBD2; v_call: TRBV19; j_call: TRBJ2-7; clone_size: few; cdr3_nt: TGTGCCAGTAGTATAGTAGGAGCGGGAGTCTACGAGCAGTACTTC; cdr3_aa: CASSIVGAGVYEQYF
d_call: TRBD2; v_call: TRBV5-1; j_call: TRBJ2-1; clone_size: many; cdr3_nt: TGCGCCAGCAGTTCCGGGACTAGCGGGTTCTATGAGCAGTTCTTC; cdr3_aa: CASSSGTSGFYEQFF
d_call: TRBD2; v_call: TRBV7-2; j_call: TRBJ2-1; clone_size: medium-sized; cdr3_nt: TGTGCCAGCAGCGACGGACTAGCAAATGAGCAGTTCTTC; cdr3_aa: CASSDGLANEQFF
d_call: TRBD2; v_call: TRBV4-2; j_call: TRBJ2-3; clone_size: many; cdr3_nt: TGTGCCAGCAGCCAGGGACTAGCGGGAAGCACAGATACGCAGTATTTT; cdr3_aa: CASSQGLAGSTDTQYF
d_call: TRBD1; v_call: TRBV6-1; j_call: TRBJ2-7; clone_size: -; cdr3_nt: TGTGCCAGCAGCCCGGACAGGAGCTCCTACGAGCAGTACTTC; cdr3_aa: CASSPDRSSYEQYF
d_call: -; v_call: TRBV20-1; j_call: TRBJ2-7; clone_size: many; cdr3_nt: TGCAGTGCCGTCGGGCTCTACGAGCAGTACTTC; cdr3_aa: CSAVGLYEQYF
d_call: TRBD1; v_call: TRBV19; j_call: TRBJ2-6; clone_size: -; cdr3_nt: TGTGCCAGTAGTACAGGACAGGACTCTGGGGCCAACGTCCTGACTTTC; cdr3_aa: CASSTGQDSGANVLTF
d_call: -; v_call: TRBV6-1; j_call: TRBJ2-2; clone_size: -; cdr3_nt: TGTGCCAGCAGTCGCACCGGGACGGGGTCCACCGGGGAGCTGTTTTTT; cdr3_aa: CASSRTGTGSTGELFF
d_call: TRBD1; v_call: TRBV30; j_call: TRBJ2-3; clone_size: -; cdr3_nt: TGTGCCTGGACAGGGGGTAATTTTCCAGATACGCAGTATTTT; cdr3_aa: CAWTGGNFPDTQYF
d_call: -; v_call: TRBV4-3; j_call: TRBJ2-6; clone_size: few; cdr3_nt: TGCGCCAGCAGCCAAGAAGAAGGGGCTGGGGCCAACGTCCTGACTTTC; cdr3_aa: CASSQEEGAGANVLTF
d_call: -; v_call: TRBV7-6; j_call: TRBJ1-1; clone_size: few; cdr3_nt: TGTGCCAGCAGCTTAGACGGTATGAACACTGAAGCTTTCTTT; cdr3_aa: CASSLDGMNTEAFF
d_call: TRBD1; v_call: TRBV7-2; j_call: TRBJ1-3; clone_size: medium-sized; cdr3_nt: TGTGCCAGCAGCGTAATGACAGGGTCAAACACCATATATTTT; cdr3_aa: CASSVMTGSNTIYF
d_call: TRBD1; v_call: TRBV24-1; j_call: TRBJ2-7; clone_size: -; cdr3_nt: TGTGCCACCAGTGACCCCACAGGGGTCGGGGAGCAGTACTTC; cdr3_aa: CATSDPTGVGEQYF
d_call: -; v_call: TRBV3-1; j_call: TRBJ2-2; clone_size: many; cdr3_nt: TGTGCCAGCAGCCAAGTAAGGAACACCGGGGAGCTGTTTTTT; cdr3_aa: CASSQVRNTGELFF
d_call: TRBD2; v_call: TRBV5-4; j_call: TRBJ2-1; clone_size: -; cdr3_nt: TGTGCCAGCAGCCCGGGACTAAATGAGCAGTTCTTC; cdr3_aa: CASSPGLNEQFF
d_call: TRBD1; v_call: TRBV24-1; j_call: TRBJ1-2; clone_size: -; cdr3_nt: TGTGCCACCAGTGATGTCGGGACAGCTGGCTACACCTTC; cdr3_aa: CATSDVGTAGYTF
d_call: TRBD2; v_call: TRBV5-5; j_call: TRBJ2-2; clone_size: many; cdr3_nt: TGTGCCAGCAGACCCTTGCGGGGGGCCGGGGAGCTGTTTTTT; cdr3_aa: CASRPLRGAGELFF
d_call: -; v_call: TRBV11-2; j_call: TRBJ2-1; clone_size: -; cdr3_nt: TGTGCCAGCAGCTTAGGAGCAGGGGCAGTTTTAGATGAGCAGTTCTTC; cdr3_aa: CASSLGAGAVLDEQFF
d_call: -; v_call: TRBV2; j_call: TRBJ2-7; clone_size: few; cdr3_nt: TGTGCCAGCAGGAGCCCCATGATTTCCGAGCAGTACTTC; cdr3_aa: CASRSPMISEQYF
d_call: -; v_call: TRBV11-2; j_call: TRBJ2-1; clone_size: -; cdr3_nt: TGTGCCAGCAGCCACGGTGGCAGTGAGCAGTTCTTC; cdr3_aa: CASSHGGSEQFF
d_call: -; v_call: TRBV5-1; j_call: TRBJ1-2; clone_size: medium-sized; cdr3_nt: TGCGCCAGCAGCTGGGACGACAGCTATGGCTACACCTTC; cdr3_aa: CASSWDDSYGYTF
d_call: TRBD1; v_call: TRBV6-2/TRBV6-3; j_call: TRBJ1-1; clone_size: -; cdr3_nt: TGTGCCAGCACCGCCTTACGACAGGGGGCAGGCACTGAAGCTTTCTTT; cdr3_aa: CASTALRQGAGTEAFF
d_call: TRBD1; v_call: TRBV6-5; j_call: TRBJ1-5; clone_size: medium-sized; cdr3_nt: TGTGCCAGCAGGACAGGGGGCACAAACTTTTATAGCAATCAGCCCCAGCATTTT; cdr3_aa: CASRTGGTNFYSNQPQHF
d_call: -; v_call: TRBV5-1; j_call: TRBJ1-2; clone_size: -; cdr3_nt: TGCGCCAGCAGCTTGGATGGGCACGAAGGCTACACCTTC; cdr3_aa: CASSLDGHEGYTF
d_call: -; v_call: TRBV11-1; j_call: TRBJ1-3; clone_size: -; cdr3_nt: TGTGCCAGCAGCTTAAGGGGAGTCACGGGCTCTGGAAACACCATATATTTT; cdr3_aa: CASSLRGVTGSGNTIYF
d_call: -; v_call: TRBV19; j_call: TRBJ1-3; clone_size: -; cdr3_nt: TGTGCCAGCAGGACAACCTCTGGAAACACCATATATTTT; cdr3_aa: CASRTTSGNTIYF
d_call: -; v_call: TRBV6-1; j_call: TRBJ1-1; clone_size: medium-sized; cdr3_nt: TGTGCCAGCAGCTGGACGGCGAACACTGAAGCTTTCTTT; cdr3_aa: CASSWTANTEAFF
d_call: TRBD2; v_call: TRBV24-1; j_call: TRBJ2-2; clone_size: -; cdr3_nt: TGTGCCACCAGTGACCCCGGACTAGCGGGGGCCGTGGAGCTGTTTTTT; cdr3_aa: CATSDPGLAGAVELFF
d_call: TRBD1; v_call: TRBV9; j_call: TRBJ1-1; clone_size: many; cdr3_nt: TGTGCCAGCGGGGCCGGGACAGGGGACGAAGCTTTCTTT; cdr3_aa: CASGAGTGDEAFF